The TCR beta chain described here comes from a study of cytomegalovirus exposure and HLA in healthy donors. Study background: Clustering assigned over 70% of the roughly 430 genotyped donors to the Caucasian-associated ancestry cluster. Study findings and constraints: TCR beta sequences numbering under 20,000 were associated with HLA alleles at 0.05 false discovery rate in a later analysis. TRBV6-2, TRBV6-3 and some other V segments were unresolvable in 87-base-pair reads.

60 Vbeta and 13 Jbeta primers were used in PCR. Method: immunoSEQ multiplex PCR; TCRdb's copy keeps in-frame clones and lacks some. The repertoire holds over 150,000 clones, with more than 70% as singletons. Comment on this clone: As yet, its antigen is unknown.

This CDR3 spans 17 amino acids. With V trimmed by 1 base and J by 2 bases, 7 bases remained unmatched. The germline V gene has CDR1 MNHEY and CDR2 SMNVEV (reference sequence). The TCR sequence derives from a man aged 30-40 years in good health and CMV-seropositive. This chain connects TRBV27 to TRBJ1-5, with 8 bases fitting TRBD1. Sample: PBMCs. The CDR3 loop reads CASSLYGGQGRNQPQHF. The CDR3 DNA sequence: TGTGCCAGCAGTTTATATGGCGGACAGGGTCGCAATCAGCCCCAGCATTTT.